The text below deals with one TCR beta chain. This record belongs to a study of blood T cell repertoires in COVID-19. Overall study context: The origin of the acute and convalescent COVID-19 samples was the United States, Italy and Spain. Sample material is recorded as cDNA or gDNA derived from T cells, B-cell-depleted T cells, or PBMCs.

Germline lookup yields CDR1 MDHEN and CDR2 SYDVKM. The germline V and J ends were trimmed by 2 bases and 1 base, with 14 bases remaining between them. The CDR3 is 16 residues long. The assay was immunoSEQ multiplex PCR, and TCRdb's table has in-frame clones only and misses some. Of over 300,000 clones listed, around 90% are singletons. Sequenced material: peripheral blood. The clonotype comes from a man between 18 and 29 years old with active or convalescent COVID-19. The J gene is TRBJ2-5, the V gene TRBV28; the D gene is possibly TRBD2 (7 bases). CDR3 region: CASSLLRGGVQETQYF. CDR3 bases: TGTGCCAGCAGTTTACTCAGGGGAGGGGTCCAAGAGACCCAGTACTTC.